The sequence of this TCR beta chain was determined in a study of T cell changes during pregnancy in multiple sclerosis. Only in-frame clones appear in the TCRdb table, and some are missing; sequencing was by immunoSEQ multiplex PCR. This sample has over 25,000 clones, with almost 90% found just once. The clonotype comes from a female donor with multiple sclerosis, enrolled in a pregnancy study. Sequenced here: CD8+ T cells from peripheral blood mononuclear cells, sampled in the second trimester of pregnancy.

The CDR3 sequence is CASGPPPGQGVEQYF. CDR3 coding DNA: TGTGCCAGCGGCCCCCCGCCGGGACAGGGTGTCGAGCAGTACTTC. The rearrangement joins TRBV28 to TRBJ2-7, with TRBD1 matching over 9 bases. Germline V CDR1 and CDR2: MDHEN, SYDVKM. This CDR3 spans 15 amino acids. V lost 8 bases and J lost 6; bases outside the gene matches: 14.